The clone carrying this T cell receptor (beta chain) was counted ten times or more. The record originates from a study of patients and donors after allogeneic stem cell transplantation. Germline assignment: CDR1 SGHVS and CDR2 FQNEAQ. The V gene lost 5 bases and the J gene lost 5 bases, with 15 bases spanning the gap. The CDR3 totals 15 residues. TCRdb processed the RT-PCR reads anew with MiXCR; each CDR3 protein has one entry. The sample lists hundreds of thousands of distinct CDR3 sequences, over 12% occurring once. The chain has TRBV7-8 and TRBJ2-2; unclear D gene. This TCR was sampled from a human donor who was either an allogeneic HSCT recipient or a stem cell or donor lymphocyte infusion donor (not recorded which). It is not recorded whose cells these are; they may come from a transplant donor. Specimen: blood, either unsorted or a sorted T cell fraction (not recorded which). CDR3 DNA sequence: TGTGCCAGCAGCCCGAACCGGCCCCCTACCGGGGAGCTGTTTTTT. As protein: CASSPNRPPTGELFF.